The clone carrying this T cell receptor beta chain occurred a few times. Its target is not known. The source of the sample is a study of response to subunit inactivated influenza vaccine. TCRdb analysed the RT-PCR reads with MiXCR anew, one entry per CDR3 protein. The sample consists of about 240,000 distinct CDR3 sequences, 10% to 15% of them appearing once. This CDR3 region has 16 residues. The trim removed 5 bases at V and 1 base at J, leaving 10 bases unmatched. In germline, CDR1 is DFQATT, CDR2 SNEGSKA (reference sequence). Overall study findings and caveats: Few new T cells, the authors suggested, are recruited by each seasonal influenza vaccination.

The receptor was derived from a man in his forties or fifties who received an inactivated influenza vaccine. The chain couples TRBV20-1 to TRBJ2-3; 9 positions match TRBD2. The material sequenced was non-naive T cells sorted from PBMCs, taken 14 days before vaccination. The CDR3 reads CSAPKKAGGRTDTQYF. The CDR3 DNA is TGCAGTGCTCCGAAAAAAGCGGGAGGACGCACAGATACGCAGTATTTT.